Included here is one T cell receptor beta chain sequence, with context. Its specificity is unknown. This sample is part of a study of T cells after yellow fever vaccination. Study-wide findings and caveats: Some clonotypes, a small share, were shared between CD4 and CD8 compartments. Re-detected after boosting: most primary clones, 96% of CD4 and less than 90% of CD8.

V shed 6 bases and J 0 bases; nucleotides not matched to a gene: 6. The CDR3 totals 15 residues. Per the germline V gene, CDR1 is ENHRY and CDR2 is SYGVKD. TCRdb recomputed calls from the 5' RACE reads with MiXCR, one row per CDR3 protein. There are around 600,000 distinct CDR3 sequences in the sample; about 12% occur only once, and about 15% lies in the top ten. The V gene is TRBV10-3, the J gene TRBJ2-3; 7 positions agree with TRBD1. The sequence came from a man aged 25 to 45 who received the YFV17D yellow fever vaccine. The sample here was PBMCs, taken on the day of the yellow fever booster vaccination. The DNA of the CDR3 is TGTGCCATCAGCCCCGAGGGACAGAGCACAGATACGCAGTATTTT. Its protein product is CAISPEGQSTDTQYF.